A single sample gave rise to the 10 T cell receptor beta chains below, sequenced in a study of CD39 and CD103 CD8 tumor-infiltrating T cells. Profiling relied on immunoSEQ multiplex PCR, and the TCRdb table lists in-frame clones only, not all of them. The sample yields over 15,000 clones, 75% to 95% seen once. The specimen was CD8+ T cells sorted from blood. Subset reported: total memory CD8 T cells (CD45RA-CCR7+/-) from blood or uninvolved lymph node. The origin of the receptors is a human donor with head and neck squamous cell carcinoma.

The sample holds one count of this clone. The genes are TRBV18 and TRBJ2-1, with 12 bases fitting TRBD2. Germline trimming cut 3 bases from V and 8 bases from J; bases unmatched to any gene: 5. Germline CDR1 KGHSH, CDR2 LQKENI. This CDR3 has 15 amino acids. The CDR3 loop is CASSPNLAGGDEQFF. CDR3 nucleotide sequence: TGTGCCAGCTCACCGAACCTAGCGGGGGGGGATGAGCAGTTCTTC. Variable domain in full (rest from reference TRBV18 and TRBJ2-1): NAGVMQNPRHLVRRRGQEARLRCSPMKGHSHVYWYRQLPEEGLKFMVYLQKENIIDESGMPKERFSAEFPKEGPSILRIQQVVRGDSAAYFCASSPNLAGGDEQFFGPGTRLTVL.

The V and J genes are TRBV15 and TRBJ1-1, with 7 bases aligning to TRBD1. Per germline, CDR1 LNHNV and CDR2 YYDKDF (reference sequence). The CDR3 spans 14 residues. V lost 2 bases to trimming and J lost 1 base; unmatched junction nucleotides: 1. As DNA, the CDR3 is TGTGCCACCAGCAGAAGACAGGGGAACACTGAAGCTTTCTTT. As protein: CATSRRQGNTEAFF. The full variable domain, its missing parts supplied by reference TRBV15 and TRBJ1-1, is DAMVIQNPRYQVTQFGKPVTLSCSQTLNHNVMYWYQQKSSQAPKLLFHYYDKDFNNEADTPDNFQSRRPNTSFCFLDIRSPGLGDTAMYLCATSRRQGNTEAFFGQGTRLTVV.

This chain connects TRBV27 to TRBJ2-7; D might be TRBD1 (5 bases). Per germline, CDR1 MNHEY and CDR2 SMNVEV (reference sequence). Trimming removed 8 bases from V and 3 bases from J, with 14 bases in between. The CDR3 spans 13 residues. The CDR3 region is CASGWTSLYEQYF. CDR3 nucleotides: TGTGCCAGCGGCTGGACAAGCCTCTACGAGCAGTACTTC.

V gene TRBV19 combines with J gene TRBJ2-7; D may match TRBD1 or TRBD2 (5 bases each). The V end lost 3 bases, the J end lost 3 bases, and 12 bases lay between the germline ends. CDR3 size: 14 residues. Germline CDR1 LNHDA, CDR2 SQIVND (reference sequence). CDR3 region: CASSMGDSDYEQYF. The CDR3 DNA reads TGTGCCAGTAGTATGGGGGATAGCGACTACGAGCAGTACTTC.

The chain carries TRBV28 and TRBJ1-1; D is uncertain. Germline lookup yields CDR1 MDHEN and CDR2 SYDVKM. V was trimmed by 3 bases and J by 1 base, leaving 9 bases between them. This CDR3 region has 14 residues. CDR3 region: CASSFVAGNTEAFF. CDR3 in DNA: TGTGCCAGCAGTTTCGTGGCGGGGAACACTGAAGCTTTCTTT.

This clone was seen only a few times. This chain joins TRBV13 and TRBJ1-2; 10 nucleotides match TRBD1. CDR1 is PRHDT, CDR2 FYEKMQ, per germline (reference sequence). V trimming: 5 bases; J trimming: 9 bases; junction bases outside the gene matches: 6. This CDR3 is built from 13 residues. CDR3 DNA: TGTGCCAGCAGCGGCCTGGGACAGGGGAGCTACACCTTC. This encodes CASSGLGQGSYTF.

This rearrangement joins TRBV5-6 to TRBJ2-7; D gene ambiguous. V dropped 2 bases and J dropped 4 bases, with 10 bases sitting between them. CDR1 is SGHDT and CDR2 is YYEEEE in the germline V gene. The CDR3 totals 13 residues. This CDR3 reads CASSFLLGYEQYF. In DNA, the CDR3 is TGTGCCAGCAGCTTCCTCCTGGGGTACGAGCAGTACTTC.

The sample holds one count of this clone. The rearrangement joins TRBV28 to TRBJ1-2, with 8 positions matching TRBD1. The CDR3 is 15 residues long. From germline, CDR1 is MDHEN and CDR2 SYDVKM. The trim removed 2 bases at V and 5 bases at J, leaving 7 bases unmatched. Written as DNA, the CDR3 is TGTGCCAGCAGTTTACCCGGACAGGGTTTGTATGGCTACACCTTC. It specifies CASSLPGQGLYGYTF.

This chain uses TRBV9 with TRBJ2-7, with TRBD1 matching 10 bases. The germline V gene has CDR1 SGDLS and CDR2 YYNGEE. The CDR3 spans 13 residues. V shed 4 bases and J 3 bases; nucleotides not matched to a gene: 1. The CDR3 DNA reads TGTGCCAGCAGCCGGACAGGGGGCTACGAGCAGTACTTC. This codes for CASSRTGGYEQYF.

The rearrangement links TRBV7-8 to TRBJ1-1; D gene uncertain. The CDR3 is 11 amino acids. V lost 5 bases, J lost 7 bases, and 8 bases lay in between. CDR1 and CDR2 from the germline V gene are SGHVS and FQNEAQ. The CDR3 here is CASSHGYEAFF. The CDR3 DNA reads TGTGCCAGCAGCCATGGGTATGAAGCTTTCTTT. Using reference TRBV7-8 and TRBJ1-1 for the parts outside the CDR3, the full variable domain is GAGVSQSPRYKVAKRGQDVALRCDPISGHVSLFWYQQALGQGPEFLTYFQNEAQLDKSGLPSDRFFAERPEGSVSTLKIQRTQQEDSAVYLCASSHGYEAFFGQGTRLTVV.